Below are 12 T cell receptor beta chains sequenced from a single sample in a study of OX40 agonist ivuxolimab in advanced cancers. Only in-frame clones appear in the TCRdb table, and some are missing; sequencing was by immunoSEQ multiplex PCR. The repertoire has 13,000 to 15,000 clones, roughly three quarters of them found once; the top ten carry 35%. Here the sequenced sample was CD4+ or CD8+ T cells sorted from blood, taken in a trial of the OX40 agonist ivuxolimab. These receptors were taken from an adult with an advanced solid tumor such as melanoma, head and neck, liver or kidney cancer.

This chain connects TRBV9 to TRBJ1-3, with D uncertain. Between the trimmed V and J ends, which lost 7 bases and 0 bases, there was a span of 11 bases. CDR3 length: 14 residues. Per germline, CDR1 SGDLS and CDR2 YYNGEE. The CDR3 sequence is CASRGGYSGNTIYF. CDR3 nucleotide sequence: TGTGCCAGCCGGGGTGGCTACTCTGGAAACACCATATATTTT.

V usage is TRBV7-9 and J usage is TRBJ2-5; 8 positions match TRBD1. CDR1 SEHNR and CDR2 FQNEAQ come from the germline V gene (reference sequence). The CDR3 totals 16 residues. V dropped 1 base and J dropped 6; count of bases not matched to a gene: 10. CDR3 DNA sequence: TGTGCCAGCAGCTTAGGCGATCAGGGGGCCTTGAAGACCCAGTACTTC. It encodes CASSLGDQGALKTQYF.

This chain uses TRBV5-1 with TRBJ1-2; 9 nucleotides line up with TRBD1. CDR1 and CDR2 from the germline V gene are SGHRS and YFSETQ. The CDR3 length is 13 residues. Trimming took 4 bases from V and 7 from J; bases not matched to a gene: 5. The CDR3 DNA sequence: TGCGCCAGCAGCGTGGGACAGGGAGGTGGCTACACCTTC. Protein: CASSVGQGGGYTF.

V usage is TRBV6-1 and J usage is TRBJ1-1; 7 bases fit TRBD1. The junction had 8 bases not matched to a gene; V was cut back by 4 bases and J by 9 bases. The CDR3 is made up of 13 amino acids. Germline CDR1 MNHNS, CDR2 SASEGT. For the CDR3, the DNA is TGTGCCAGCAGTGGGGGTGACAGGGTGAAAGCTTTCTTT. Its translation: CASSGGDRVKAFF.

The chain couples TRBV5-1 to TRBJ2-7; possible D gene TRBD1, 6 bases. The CDR3 is 16 residues long. V was clipped by 4 bases and J by 7 bases, with 24 bases between them. The germline V gene has CDR1 SGHRS and CDR2 YFSETQ. The CDR3, as DNA: TGCGCCAGCAGCGGGGGCCGACAGGCACATTTCCAAGAGCAGTACTTC. Its protein is CASSGGRQAHFQEQYF.

The chain uses TRBV19 and TRBJ1-2, with D perhaps TRBD1 (6 bases). Deletions cut 5 bases from V and 12 bases from J, with 19 bases between. CDR1 is LNHDA, CDR2 SQIVND, per germline (reference sequence). The CDR3 consists of 13 residues. The CDR3 DNA sequence: TGTGCCAGTAGTCCCGGGGGCTCCCTAGGTAACACCTTC. Residues: CASSPGGSLGNTF.

This rearrangement joins TRBV11-3 to TRBJ2-5, with D hard to call. V lost 5 bases and J 3 bases, leaving 10 bases between the germline ends. Germline lookup yields CDR1 SGHNT and CDR2 YENEEA. The CDR3 totals 13 residues. The CDR3 DNA follows: TGTGCCAGCAGCCCTCCGAGTGAAGAGACCCAGTACTTC. Its translation is CASSPPSEETQYF.

This clone has a handful of counts. The J gene is TRBJ1-6, the V gene TRBV27; D is perhaps TRBD1 (6 bases). V was trimmed by 4 bases and J by 6 bases, leaving 10 bases between them. The length of the CDR3 is 14 residues. Looked up from germline, CDR1 is MNHEY and CDR2 is SMNVEV (reference sequence). The CDR3 DNA follows: TGTGCCAGCAGTTCCTGGGACACTAATTCACCCCTCCACTTT. Translating gives CASSSWDTNSPLHF.

V gene TRBV27 combines with J gene TRBJ2-6; perhaps TRBD1 as D (5 bases). Germline V gene lookup returns CDR1 MNHEY and CDR2 SMNVEV (reference sequence). Deletions cut 6 bases from V and 0 bases from J, with 30 bases between. This CDR3 contains 22 residues. CDR3 nucleotides: TGTGCCAGCAGCCCTTCAGGGAATCCTTACCTCCTGATGGGCTCTGGGGCCAACGTCCTGACTTTC. This sequence encodes CASSPSGNPYLLMGSGANVLTF. Filled out from reference TRBV27 and TRBJ2-6, the complete variable domain reads EAQVTQNPRYLITVTGKKLTVTCSQNMNHEYMSWYRQDPGLGLRQIYYSMNVEVTDKGDVPEGYKVSRKEKRNFPLILESPSPNQTSLYFCASSPSGNPYLLMGSGANVLTFGAGSRLTVL.

The J gene is TRBJ1-6, the V gene TRBV27, with D tentatively TRBD1 (5 bases). The V gene lost 5 bases and the J gene lost 9 bases, with 14 bases spanning the gap. In germline, CDR1 is MNHEY, CDR2 SMNVEV (reference sequence). The CDR3 is 14 residues long. Here the CDR3 DNA reads TGTGCCAGCAGTCCGGCGAGGGGTTCTTCACCCCTCCACTTT. Protein product: CASSPARGSSPLHF.

This clone showed up just once. DNA of the CDR3: TGCAGCGTTGAAGACGGCAACTCCTACGAGCAGTACTTC. Residues: CSVEDGNSYEQYF. J is TRBJ2-7 and V is TRBV29-1, with D unresolved. The CDR3 is 13 residues long. Germline CDR1 and CDR2: SQVTM and ANQGSEA. V was pared by 0 bases and J by 0 bases, with 6 bases between.

V gene TRBV5-1 combines with J gene TRBJ1-1, with D possibly TRBD1 on 6 matching bases. The CDR3 runs to 17 residues. Germline CDR1 and CDR2: SGHRS and YFSETQ. The V end lost 0 bases, the J end lost 0 bases, and 15 bases lay between the germline ends. CDR3 nucleotide sequence: TGCGCCAGCAGCTTGGACGGGACAAGATCCATGAACACTGAAGCTTTCTTT. Amino acid sequence: CASSLDGTRSMNTEAFF.